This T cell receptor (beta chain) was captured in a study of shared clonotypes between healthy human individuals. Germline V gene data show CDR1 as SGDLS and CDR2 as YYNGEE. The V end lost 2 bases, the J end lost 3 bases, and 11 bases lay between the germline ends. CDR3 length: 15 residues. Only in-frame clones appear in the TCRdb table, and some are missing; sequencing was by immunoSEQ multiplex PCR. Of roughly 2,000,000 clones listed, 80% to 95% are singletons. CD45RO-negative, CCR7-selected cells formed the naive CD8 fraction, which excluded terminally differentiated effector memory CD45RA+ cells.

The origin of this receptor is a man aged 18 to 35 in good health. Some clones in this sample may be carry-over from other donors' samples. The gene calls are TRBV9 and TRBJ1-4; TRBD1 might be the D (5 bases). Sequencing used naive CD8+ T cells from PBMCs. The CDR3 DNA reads TGTGCCAGCAGCGTTGACAGCTTTTCTAATGAAAAACTGTTTTTT. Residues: CASSVDSFSNEKLFF.